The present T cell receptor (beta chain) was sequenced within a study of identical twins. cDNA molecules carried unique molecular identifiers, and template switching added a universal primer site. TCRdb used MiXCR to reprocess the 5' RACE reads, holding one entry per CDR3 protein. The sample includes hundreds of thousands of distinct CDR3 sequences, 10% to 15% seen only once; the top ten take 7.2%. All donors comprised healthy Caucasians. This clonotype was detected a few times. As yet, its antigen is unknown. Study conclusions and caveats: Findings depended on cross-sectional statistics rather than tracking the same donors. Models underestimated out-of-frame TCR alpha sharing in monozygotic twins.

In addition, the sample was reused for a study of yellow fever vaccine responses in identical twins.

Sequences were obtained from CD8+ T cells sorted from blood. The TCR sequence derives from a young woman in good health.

CDR3 coding DNA: TGTGCCAGCAGACGCGACAGGGGCTCCTACAATGAGCAGTTCTTC. As protein: CASRRDRGSYNEQFF. V usage is TRBV3-1 and J usage is TRBJ2-1; 8 positions match TRBD1. Germline lookup yields CDR1 LGHDT and CDR2 YNNKEL (reference sequence). V trimming: 6 bases; J trimming: 0 bases; junction bases outside the gene matches: 4. The CDR3 totals 15 residues.